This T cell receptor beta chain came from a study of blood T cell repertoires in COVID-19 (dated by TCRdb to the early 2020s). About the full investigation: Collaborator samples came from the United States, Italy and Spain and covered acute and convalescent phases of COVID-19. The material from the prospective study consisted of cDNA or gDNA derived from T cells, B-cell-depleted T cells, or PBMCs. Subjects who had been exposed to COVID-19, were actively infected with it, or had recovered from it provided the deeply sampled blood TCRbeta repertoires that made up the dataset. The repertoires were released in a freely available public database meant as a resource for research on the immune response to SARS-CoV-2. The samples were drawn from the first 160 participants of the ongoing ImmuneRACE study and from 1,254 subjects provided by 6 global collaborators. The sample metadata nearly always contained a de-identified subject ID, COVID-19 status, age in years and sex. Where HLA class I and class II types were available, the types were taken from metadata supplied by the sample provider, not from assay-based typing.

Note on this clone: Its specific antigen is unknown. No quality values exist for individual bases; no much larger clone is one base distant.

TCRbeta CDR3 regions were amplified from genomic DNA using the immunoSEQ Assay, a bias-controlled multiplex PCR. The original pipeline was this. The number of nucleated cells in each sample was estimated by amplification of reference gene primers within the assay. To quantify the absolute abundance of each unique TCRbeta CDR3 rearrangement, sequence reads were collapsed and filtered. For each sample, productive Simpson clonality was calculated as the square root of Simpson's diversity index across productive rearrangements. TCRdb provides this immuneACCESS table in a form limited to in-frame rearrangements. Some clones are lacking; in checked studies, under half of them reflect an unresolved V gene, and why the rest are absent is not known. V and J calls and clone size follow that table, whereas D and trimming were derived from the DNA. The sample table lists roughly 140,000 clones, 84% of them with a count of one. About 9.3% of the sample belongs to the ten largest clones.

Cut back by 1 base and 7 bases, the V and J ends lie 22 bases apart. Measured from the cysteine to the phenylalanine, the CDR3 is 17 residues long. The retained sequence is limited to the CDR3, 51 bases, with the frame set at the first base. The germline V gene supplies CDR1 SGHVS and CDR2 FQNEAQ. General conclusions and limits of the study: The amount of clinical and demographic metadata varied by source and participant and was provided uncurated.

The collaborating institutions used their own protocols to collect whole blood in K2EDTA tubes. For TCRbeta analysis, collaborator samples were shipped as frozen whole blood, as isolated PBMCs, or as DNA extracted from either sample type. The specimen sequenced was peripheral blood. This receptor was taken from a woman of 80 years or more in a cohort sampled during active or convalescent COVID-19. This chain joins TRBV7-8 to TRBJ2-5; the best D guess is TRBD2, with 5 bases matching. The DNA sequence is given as TGTGCCAGCAGCTTAGGGTGGCAGGAGCCCCAGAGCGGGACCCAGTACTTC. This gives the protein CASSLGWQEPQSGTQYF.